This TCR beta chain was identified in a study of blood T cells in healthy people across ages. About the study: Template-switching capture recovered about one barcoded beta molecule per two T cells. Study-level findings and limits: Older age went with lower TCR beta diversity per million T cells, in a roughly linear way. It was the long-lived donors that had more naive CD4+ cells and higher diversity than aged donors.

V lost 3 bases and J lost 1, with 10 bases in between. The length of the CDR3 is 14 residues. CDR1 SGHRS and CDR2 YFSETQ come from the germline V gene. A sample-barcoded 5' primer and a J-beta primer mix were used in a second PCR of roughly 7 to 11 cycles. At least 3 million CDR3-containing paired-end reads were obtained per sample. TCRdb used MiXCR to reprocess the 5' RACE reads, holding one entry per CDR3 protein. The sample carries roughly 1.9 million distinct CDR3 sequences, around 40% recorded once. As for this clonotype: Its antigen remains unidentified.

The receptor comes from a human donor in good health. The chain recombines TRBV5-1 with TRBJ1-1, with D unresolved. What was sequenced was blood. This chain's CDR3 is CASSYRGENTEAFF. The DNA for the CDR3 is TGCGCCAGCAGCTATCGGGGAGAGAACACTGAAGCTTTCTTT.